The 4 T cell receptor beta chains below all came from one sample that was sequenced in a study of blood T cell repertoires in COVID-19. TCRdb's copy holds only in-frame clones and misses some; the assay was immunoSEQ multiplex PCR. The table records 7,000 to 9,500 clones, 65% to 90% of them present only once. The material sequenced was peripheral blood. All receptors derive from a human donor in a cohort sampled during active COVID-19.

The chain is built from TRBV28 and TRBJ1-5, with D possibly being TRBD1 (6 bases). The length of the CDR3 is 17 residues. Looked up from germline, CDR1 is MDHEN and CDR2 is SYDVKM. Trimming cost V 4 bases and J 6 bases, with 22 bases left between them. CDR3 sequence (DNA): TGTGCCAGCAGTTGGGACACCGTTTCTTTCCGAGGTCAGCCCCAGCATTTT. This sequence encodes CASSWDTVSFRGQPQHF.

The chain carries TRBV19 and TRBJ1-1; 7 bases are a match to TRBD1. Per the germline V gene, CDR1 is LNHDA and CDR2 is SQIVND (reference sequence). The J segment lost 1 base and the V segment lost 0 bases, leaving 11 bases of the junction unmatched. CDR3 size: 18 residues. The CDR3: CASSIDRLGDRRNTEAFF. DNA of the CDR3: TGTGCCAGTAGTATAGATCGTTTAGGGGACAGAAGGAACACTGAAGCTTTCTTT.

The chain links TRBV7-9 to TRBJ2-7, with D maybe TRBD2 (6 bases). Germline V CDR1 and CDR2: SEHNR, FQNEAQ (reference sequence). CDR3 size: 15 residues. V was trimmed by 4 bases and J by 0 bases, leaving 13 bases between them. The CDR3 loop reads CASSSVSGVSYEQYF. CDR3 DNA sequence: TGTGCCAGCAGCTCCGTTAGCGGAGTCTCCTACGAGCAGTACTTC.

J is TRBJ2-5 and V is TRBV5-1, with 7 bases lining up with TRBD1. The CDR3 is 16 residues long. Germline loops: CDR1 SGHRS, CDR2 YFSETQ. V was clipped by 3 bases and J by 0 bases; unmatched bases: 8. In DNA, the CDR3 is TGCGCCAGCAGCTGGCGGTCCACAGGGGACCAAGAGACCCAGTACTTC. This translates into CASSWRSTGDQETQYF.